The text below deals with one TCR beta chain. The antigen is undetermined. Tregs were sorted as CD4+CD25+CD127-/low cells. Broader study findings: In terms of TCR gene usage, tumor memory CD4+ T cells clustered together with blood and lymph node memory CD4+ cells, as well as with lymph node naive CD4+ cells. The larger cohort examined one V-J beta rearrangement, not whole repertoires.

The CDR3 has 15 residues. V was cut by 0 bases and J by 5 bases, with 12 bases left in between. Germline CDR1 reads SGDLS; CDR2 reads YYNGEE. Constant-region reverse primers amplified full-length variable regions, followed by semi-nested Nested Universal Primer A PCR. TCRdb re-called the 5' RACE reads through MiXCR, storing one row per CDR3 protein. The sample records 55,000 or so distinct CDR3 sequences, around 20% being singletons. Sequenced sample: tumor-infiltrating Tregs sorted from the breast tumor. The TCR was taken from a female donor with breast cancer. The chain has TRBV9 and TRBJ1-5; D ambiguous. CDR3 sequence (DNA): TGTGCCAGCAGCGTAGGAGGAACAGCGGATCAGCCCCAGCATTTT. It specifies CASSVGGTADQPQHF.